The sequence of this TCR beta chain was determined in a study of blood T cell repertoires in COVID-19. As for the study in general: Samples of COVID-19 (acute and convalescent) were obtained from the United States, Italy and Spain. Sources were T cells, B-cell-depleted T cells, or PBMCs; the material itself was cDNA or gDNA.

Participants were aged about 18 to 90 years, lived in over 20 US areas, and enrolled virtually. The CDR3 is 12 residues long. Germline values: CDR1 ENHRY, CDR2 SYGVKD. Germline trimming cut 6 bases from V and 7 bases from J; bases unmatched to any gene: 2. The assay was immunoSEQ multiplex PCR, and TCRdb's table has in-frame clones only and misses some. The repertoire holds almost 400,000 clones, with more than 75% as singletons. V is TRBV10-3 and J is TRBJ1-4; 7 nucleotides agree with TRBD1. What was sequenced was PBMCs or T cells enriched from blood (not recorded which). The TCR originated in a woman aged 25 to 39 with acute COVID-19. The CDR3 sequence: CAIRGGGEKLFF. The CDR3 nucleotides are TGTGCCATCAGAGGGGGCGGTGAAAAACTGTTTTTT.